Each of the 23 T cell receptor beta chains below was sequenced from the same sample in a study of blood T cell repertoires in COVID-19. TCRdb's table, derived via immunoSEQ multiplex PCR, lists solely in-frame clones and lacks some. The table lists about 310,000 clones, nearly 90% of them singletons. The sample comprised peripheral blood. These receptors all come from a woman aged 35 to 49 with COVID-19, enrolled during active disease.

This sequence joins TRBV4-3 and TRBJ2-7; TRBD2 agrees at 11 bases. The J segment lost 6 bases and the V segment lost 3 bases, leaving 7 bases of the junction unmatched. Germline V gene data show CDR1 as LGHNA and CDR2 as YSLEER. CDR3 length: 15 residues. The DNA for the CDR3 is TGCGCCAGCAGCCAGAGTAGCGGGGGGGACTCCGAGCAGTACTTC. Translation: CASSQSSGGDSEQYF.

V usage is TRBV5-6 and J usage is TRBJ2-7, with 8 bases fitting TRBD2. The CDR3 has 14 amino acids. Per the germline V gene, CDR1 is SGHDT and CDR2 is YYEEEE. V shed 4 bases and J 6 bases; nucleotides not matched to a gene: 9. The CDR3 here is CASSPSGGLGEQYF. The CDR3 coding sequence is TGTGCCAGCAGCCCCTCGGGGGGGCTCGGCGAGCAGTACTTC.

J is TRBJ2-1 and V is TRBV11-1; 9 bases line up with TRBD2. The V gene's germline CDR1 is SGHAT and CDR2 FQDESV (reference sequence). The CDR3 covers 15 residues. The J segment lost 5 bases and the V segment lost 1 base, leaving 3 bases of the junction unmatched. The CDR3 sequence is CASSLGGGGDNEQFF. CDR3 DNA sequence: TGTGCCAGCAGCTTAGGAGGCGGGGGGGACAATGAGCAGTTCTTC. Full variable domain (outside the CDR3, taken from reference TRBV11-1 and TRBJ2-1): EAEVAQSPRYKITEKSQAVAFWCDPISGHATLYWYRQILGQGPELLVQFQDESVVDDSQLPKDRFSAERLKGVDSTLKIQPAELGDSAMYLCASSLGGGGDNEQFFGPGTRLTVL.

The chain employs TRBV10-3 and TRBJ1-5, with TRBD1 matching over 7 bases. CDR1 is ENHRY, CDR2 SYGVKD, per germline. CDR3 length equals 14 residues. With V trimmed by 4 bases and J by 4 bases, 4 bases remained unmatched. This CDR3 reads CAISGKTGNQPQHF. CDR3 nucleotide sequence: TGTGCCATCAGTGGGAAGACAGGGAATCAGCCCCAGCATTTT.

The CDR3 bases are TGTGCCACCAGCAATACAGGGACGGCCGGGGAGCTGTTTTTT. Protein: CATSNTGTAGELFF. The V and J genes are TRBV24-1 and TRBJ2-2, with D perhaps matching TRBD1 (6 bases). The CDR3 covers 14 residues. V was trimmed by 7 bases and J by 6 bases, leaving 14 bases between them. Germline V gives CDR1 KGHDR, CDR2 SFDVKD.

The chain joins TRBV13 to TRBJ2-7; D gene uncertain. V was clipped by 5 bases and J by 0 bases, with 5 bases between them. The CDR3 has 12 amino acids. Germline V gene lookup returns CDR1 PRHDT and CDR2 FYEKMQ (reference sequence). CDR3 in amino acids: CASSILSYEQYF. The CDR3 DNA reads TGTGCCAGCAGCATCCTCTCCTACGAGCAGTACTTC.

The chain uses TRBV6-5 and TRBJ1-1; D is undetermined. Trimming took off 0 bases at V and 3 bases at J, with 8 bases between the two ends. The CDR3 spans 14 residues. Per germline, CDR1 MNHEY and CDR2 SVGAGI. The DNA for the CDR3 is TGTGCCAGCAGTTACTCGTCGTTATACACTGAAGCTTTCTTT. Its protein is CASSYSSLYTEAFF.

The chain couples TRBV12-3 or TRBV12-4 to TRBJ1-3; 8 nucleotides agree with TRBD1. Germline trimming cut 6 bases from V and 3 bases from J; bases unmatched to any gene: 1. CDR3 length: 13 residues. CDR3 amino acids: CASRDRVGNTIYF. CDR3 DNA sequence: TGTGCCAGCAGGGACAGGGTTGGAAACACCATATATTTT.

The V gene is TRBV6-1, the J gene TRBJ2-7; no clear D. V was clipped by 7 bases and J by 3 bases, with 16 bases between them. The CDR3 totals 14 residues. Germline CDR1 MNHNS, CDR2 SASEGT. The CDR3 is CASIKSAVGYEQYF. As DNA, the CDR3 is TGTGCCAGCATAAAATCCGCGGTTGGCTACGAGCAGTACTTC.

V is TRBV18 and J is TRBJ1-3; the D is unclear. This CDR3 comprises 14 residues. Germline assignment: CDR1 KGHSH and CDR2 LQKENI. Trimming stripped 10 bases from V and 2 bases from J, with 15 bases between. The CDR3 sequence: CANPPCRAGNTIYF. Written as DNA, the CDR3 is TGTGCCAACCCCCCCTGTAGAGCTGGAAACACCATATATTTT. Using reference TRBV18 and TRBJ1-3 for the parts outside the CDR3, the full variable domain is NAGVMQNPRHLVRRRGQEARLRCSPMKGHSHVYWYRQLPEEGLKFMVYLQKENIIDESGMPKERFSAEFPKEGPSILRIQQVVRGDSAAYFCANPPCRAGNTIYFGEGSWLTVV.

This chain connects TRBV19 to TRBJ2-3, with a weak D call TRBD2 (6 bases). The germline gives CDR1 LNHDA, CDR2 SQIVND (reference sequence). The CDR3 contains 14 residues. The V gene lost 3 bases and the J gene lost 2 bases, with 9 bases spanning the gap. CDR3 amino acids: CASSIGGNTDTQYF. DNA of the CDR3: TGTGCCAGTAGTATCGGAGGGAACACAGATACGCAGTATTTT. The full variable domain, its missing parts supplied by reference TRBV19 and TRBJ2-3, is DGGITQSPKYLFRKEGQNVTLSCEQNLNHDAMYWYRQDPGQGLRLIYYSQIVNDFQKGDIAEGYSVSREKKESFPLTVTSAQKNPTAFYLCASSIGGNTDTQYFGPGTRLTVL.

CDR3: CASNPPGREADTQYF. CDR3 bases: TGTGCCAGCAACCCCCCCGGGCGGGAGGCAGATACGCAGTATTTT. The chain uses TRBV7-2 and TRBJ2-3; 8 nucleotides match TRBD2. The CDR3 spans 15 residues. The J segment lost 4 bases and the V segment lost 7 bases, leaving 10 bases of the junction unmatched. Per germline, CDR1 SGHTA and CDR2 FQGNSA.

Regarding this clone: Other DNA sequences in this sample translate to the same CDR3. J is TRBJ2-3 and V is TRBV9, with D possibly being TRBD2 (6 bases). The CDR3 extends over 13 amino acids. Germline CDR1 reads SGDLS; CDR2 reads YYNGEE. Trimming removed 2 bases at V and 3 bases at J, with 7 bases between. Written as DNA, the CDR3 is TGTGCCAGCAGCGTTGGGGGGACAGATACGCAGTATTTT. Amino acids: CASSVGGTDTQYF.

The chain couples TRBV5-4 to TRBJ2-3; maybe TRBD2 (5 bases). The CDR3 contains 15 residues. Germline CDR1 is SGHNT and CDR2 is YYREEE (reference sequence). The V end was cut by 0 bases, the J end by 3 bases, with 11 bases between. CDR3 amino acids: CASSLGIASTDTQYF. The CDR3 DNA reads as TGTGCCAGCAGCTTGGGAATAGCGAGTACAGATACGCAGTATTTT.

The chain couples TRBV27 to TRBJ2-7; weak D call: TRBD2 (6 bases). Trimming stripped 5 bases from V and 4 bases from J, with 18 bases between. Germline-derived CDR1 and CDR2 are MNHEY and SMNVEV (reference sequence). This CDR3 region has 15 residues. The CDR3 is CASSRGVAAEYEQYF. The CDR3 coding sequence is TGTGCCAGCAGTCGAGGGGTAGCGGCCGAATACGAGCAGTACTTC.

The chain carries TRBV3-1 (or the pseudogene TRBV3-2) and TRBJ2-5, with D possibly being TRBD1 (7 bases). Germline loops: CDR1 LGHDT, CDR2 YNNKEL (reference sequence). The CDR3 loop spans 15 amino acids. V was trimmed by 0 bases and J by 7 bases, leaving 15 bases between them. The CDR3 coding sequence is TGTGCCAGCAGCCAAGATCGGAGGGGGCCTTGGACCCAGTACTTC. Amino acid sequence: CASSQDRRGPWTQYF.

This rearrangement joins TRBV5-1 to TRBJ1-1; D is unresolved. Germline CDR1 SGHRS, CDR2 YFSETQ. V was pared by 4 bases and J by 0 bases, with 7 bases between. The CDR3 has 13 amino acids. Here the CDR3 reads CASSPYLNTEAFF. The CDR3 DNA is TGCGCCAGCAGCCCATACTTGAACACTGAAGCTTTCTTT.

The chain links TRBV7-2 to TRBJ2-7; 8 bases fit TRBD1. Per germline, CDR1 SGHTA and CDR2 FQGNSA. The CDR3 consists of 14 residues. V was pared by 1 base and J by 7 bases, with 6 bases of the junction left unmatched. In DNA form, the CDR3 reads TGTGCCAGCAGCTTAGAGGCAGGGGGCGGTGAGCAGTACTTC. Translated: CASSLEAGGGEQYF.

The chain is built from TRBV7-3 and TRBJ2-5; TRBD2 is a possible D gene (5 bases). This CDR3 region has 15 residues. CDR1 is SGHTA and CDR2 is FQGTGA in the germline V gene. With 0 bases removed from V and 0 bases from J, the gap between germline ends came to 8 bases. This CDR3 reads CASSLTGANQETQYF. In DNA, the CDR3 is TGTGCCAGCAGCTTAACGGGAGCGAACCAAGAGACCCAGTACTTC.

The chain couples TRBV19 to TRBJ1-5; D remains ambiguous. Germline CDR1 and CDR2: LNHDA and SQIVND (reference sequence). The germline V and J ends were trimmed by 4 bases and 1 base, with 11 bases remaining between them. The CDR3 consists of 15 residues. The CDR3 reads CASSNGGGSNQPQHF. DNA for the CDR3: TGTGCCAGTAGTAACGGCGGTGGGAGCAATCAGCCCCAGCATTTT.

This rearrangement joins TRBV4-3 to TRBJ2-3; 9 bases align to TRBD2. The CDR3 totals 20 residues. The germline gives CDR1 LGHNA, CDR2 YSLEER. V dropped 0 bases and J dropped 6; count of bases not matched to a gene: 19. CDR3 amino acids: CASSQDLFRTTAGGWDTQYF. The CDR3 DNA reads TGCGCCAGCAGCCAAGATCTTTTTAGGACTACAGCGGGGGGTTGGGATACGCAGTATTTT.

The V and J genes are TRBV28 and TRBJ1-1; D might be TRBD1 (5 bases). CDR1 and CDR2 (germline): MDHEN, SYDVKM. V dropped 3 bases and J dropped 12 bases, with 14 bases sitting between them. This CDR3 comprises 12 residues. CDR3 protein: CASSLGQGRTFF. Here the CDR3 DNA reads TGTGCCAGCAGTTTGGGGCAGGGCCGGACTTTCTTT.

The gene calls are TRBV2 and TRBJ2-7; the D gene is possibly TRBD2 (6 bases). The CDR3 consists of 15 residues. Trimming left V 6 bases short and J 4 bases short, with 19 bases between. Germline loops: CDR1 SNHLY, CDR2 FYNNEI. The CDR3 here is CASRGTLPLQYEQYF. The CDR3, as DNA: TGTGCCAGCAGGGGGACTTTGCCCCTACAATACGAGCAGTACTTC.